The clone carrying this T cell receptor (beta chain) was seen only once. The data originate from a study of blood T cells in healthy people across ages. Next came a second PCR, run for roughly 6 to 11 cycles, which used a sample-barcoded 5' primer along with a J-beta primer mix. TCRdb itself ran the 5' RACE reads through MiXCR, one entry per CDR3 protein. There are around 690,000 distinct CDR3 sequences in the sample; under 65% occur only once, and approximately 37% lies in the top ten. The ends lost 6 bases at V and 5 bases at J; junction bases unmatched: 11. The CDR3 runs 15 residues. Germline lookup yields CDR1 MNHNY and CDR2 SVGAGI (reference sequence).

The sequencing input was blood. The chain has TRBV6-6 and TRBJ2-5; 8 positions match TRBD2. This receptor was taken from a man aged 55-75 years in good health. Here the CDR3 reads CASRDISGGVETQYF. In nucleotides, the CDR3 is TGTGCCAGCAGAGACATAAGCGGGGGAGTCGAGACCCAGTACTTC.